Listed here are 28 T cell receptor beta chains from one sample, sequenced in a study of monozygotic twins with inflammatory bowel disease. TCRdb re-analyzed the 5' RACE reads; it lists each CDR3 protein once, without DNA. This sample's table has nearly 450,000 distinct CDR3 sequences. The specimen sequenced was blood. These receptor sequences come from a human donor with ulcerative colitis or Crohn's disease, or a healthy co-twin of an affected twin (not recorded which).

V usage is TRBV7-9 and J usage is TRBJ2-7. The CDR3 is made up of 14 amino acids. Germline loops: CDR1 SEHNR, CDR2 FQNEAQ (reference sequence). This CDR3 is CASSASNSPYEQYF.

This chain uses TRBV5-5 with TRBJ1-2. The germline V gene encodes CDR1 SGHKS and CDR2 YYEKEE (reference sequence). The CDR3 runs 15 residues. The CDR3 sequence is CASSLVPSSNYGYTF.

CDR3 region: CASSVAVNTEAFF. The chain uses TRBV9 and TRBJ1-1. CDR3 size: 13 residues. CDR1 and CDR2 from the germline V gene are SGDLS and YYNGEE.

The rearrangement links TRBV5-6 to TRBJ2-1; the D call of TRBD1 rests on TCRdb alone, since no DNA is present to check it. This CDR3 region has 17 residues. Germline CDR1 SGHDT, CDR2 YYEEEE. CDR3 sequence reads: CASSPTDRGTSYNEQFF.

The CDR3 reads CAISDLAGGKSSGANVLTF. The chain links TRBV10-3 to TRBJ2-6; no DNA is available, so the TRBD2 call from TCRdb remains unchecked. The CDR3 extends over 19 amino acids. Per the germline V gene, CDR1 is ENHRY and CDR2 is SYGVKD.

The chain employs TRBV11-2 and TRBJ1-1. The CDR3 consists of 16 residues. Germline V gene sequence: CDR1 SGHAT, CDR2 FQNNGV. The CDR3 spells CASSSGPDRPNTEAFF.

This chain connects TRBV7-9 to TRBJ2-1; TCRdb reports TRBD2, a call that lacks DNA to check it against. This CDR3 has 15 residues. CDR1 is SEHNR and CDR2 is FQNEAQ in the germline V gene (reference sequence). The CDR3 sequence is CASSFPSGSSNEQFF.

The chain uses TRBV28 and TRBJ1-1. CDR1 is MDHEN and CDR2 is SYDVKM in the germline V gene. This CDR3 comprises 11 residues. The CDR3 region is CASSLAVEAFF. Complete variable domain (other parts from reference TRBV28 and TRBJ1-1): DVKVTQSSRYLVKRTGEKVFLECVQDMDHENMFWYRQDPGLGLRLIYFSYDVKMKEKGDIPEGYSVSREKKERFSLILESASTNQTSMYLCASSLAVEAFFGQGTRLTVV.

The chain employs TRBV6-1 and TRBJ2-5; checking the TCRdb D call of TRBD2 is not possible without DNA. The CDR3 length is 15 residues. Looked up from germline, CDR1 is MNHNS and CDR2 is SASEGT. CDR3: CASRSGRAYQETQYF.

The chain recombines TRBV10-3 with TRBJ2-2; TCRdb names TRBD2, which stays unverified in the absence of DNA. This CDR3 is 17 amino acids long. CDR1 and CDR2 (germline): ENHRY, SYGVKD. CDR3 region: CAISDPRSGGNTGELFF.

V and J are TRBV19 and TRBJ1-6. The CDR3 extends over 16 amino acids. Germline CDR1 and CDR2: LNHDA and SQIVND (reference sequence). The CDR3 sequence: CASSSQGATYNSPLHF.

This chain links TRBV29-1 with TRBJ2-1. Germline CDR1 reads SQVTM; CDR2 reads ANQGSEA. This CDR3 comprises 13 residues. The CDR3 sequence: CSVRLGSYNEQFF.

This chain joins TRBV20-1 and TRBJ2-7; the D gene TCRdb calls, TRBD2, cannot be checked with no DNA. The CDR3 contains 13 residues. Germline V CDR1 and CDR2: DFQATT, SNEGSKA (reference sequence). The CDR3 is CSAGAGGPSEQYF.

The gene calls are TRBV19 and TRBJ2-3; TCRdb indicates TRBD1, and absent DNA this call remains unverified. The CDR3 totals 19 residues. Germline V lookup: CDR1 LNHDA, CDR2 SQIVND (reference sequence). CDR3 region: CASSLTSGTGGGGTDTQYF. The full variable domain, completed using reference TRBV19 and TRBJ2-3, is DGGITQSPKYLFRKEGQNVTLSCEQNLNHDAMYWYRQDPGQGLRLIYYSQIVNDFQKGDIAEGYSVSREKKESFPLTVTSAQKNPTAFYLCASSLTSGTGGGGTDTQYFGPGTRLTVL.

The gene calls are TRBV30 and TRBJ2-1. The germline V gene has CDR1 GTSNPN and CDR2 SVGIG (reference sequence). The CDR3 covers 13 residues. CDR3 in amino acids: CAWSVLARNEQFF.

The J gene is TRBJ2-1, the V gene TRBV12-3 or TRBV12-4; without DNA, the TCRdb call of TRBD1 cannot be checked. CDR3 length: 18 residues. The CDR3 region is CASSYPPGAGTRYNEQFF.

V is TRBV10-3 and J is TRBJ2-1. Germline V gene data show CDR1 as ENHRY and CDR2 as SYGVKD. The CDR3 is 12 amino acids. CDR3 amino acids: CAISESGDEQFF.

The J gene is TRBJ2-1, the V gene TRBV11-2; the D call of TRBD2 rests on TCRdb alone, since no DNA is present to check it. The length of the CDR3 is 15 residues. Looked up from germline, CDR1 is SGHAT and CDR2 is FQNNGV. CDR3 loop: CASSILAGVYNEQFF.

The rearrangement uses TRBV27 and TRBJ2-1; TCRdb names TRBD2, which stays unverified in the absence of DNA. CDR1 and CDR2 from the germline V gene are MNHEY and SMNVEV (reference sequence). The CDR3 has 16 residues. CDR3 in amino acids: CASSSSWTQISNEQFF.

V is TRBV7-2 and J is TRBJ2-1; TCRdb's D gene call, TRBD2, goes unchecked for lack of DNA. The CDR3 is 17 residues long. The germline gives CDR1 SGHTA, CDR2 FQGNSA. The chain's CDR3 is CASSSFGLAGVQGEQFF.

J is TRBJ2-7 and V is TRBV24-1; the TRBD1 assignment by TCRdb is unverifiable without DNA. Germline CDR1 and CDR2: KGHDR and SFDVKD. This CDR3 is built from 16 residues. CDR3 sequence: CATSDPGTGSSYEQYF.

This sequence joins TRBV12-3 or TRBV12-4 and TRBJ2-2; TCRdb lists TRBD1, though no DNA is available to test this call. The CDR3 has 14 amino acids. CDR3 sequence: CASSWDHYTGELFF.

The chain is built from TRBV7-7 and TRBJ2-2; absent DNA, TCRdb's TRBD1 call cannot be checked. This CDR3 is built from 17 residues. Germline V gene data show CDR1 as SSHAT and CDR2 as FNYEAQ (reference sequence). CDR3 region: CASSLKTGGTDTGELFF.

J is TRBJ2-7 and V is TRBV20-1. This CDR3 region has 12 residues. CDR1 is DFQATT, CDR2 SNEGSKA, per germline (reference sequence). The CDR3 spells CSAYGPSYEQYF.

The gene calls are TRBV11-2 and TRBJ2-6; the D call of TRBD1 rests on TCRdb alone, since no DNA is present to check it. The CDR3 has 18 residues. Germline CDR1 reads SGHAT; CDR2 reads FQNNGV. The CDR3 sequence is CASSLDLVRGAGANVLTF.

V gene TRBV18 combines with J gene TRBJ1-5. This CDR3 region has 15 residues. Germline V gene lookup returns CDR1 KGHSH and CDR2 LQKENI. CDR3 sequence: CASSPPSQGGQPQHF.

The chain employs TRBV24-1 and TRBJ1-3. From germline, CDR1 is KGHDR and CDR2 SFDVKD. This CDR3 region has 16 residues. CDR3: CATNAVFGPRWNTIYF.

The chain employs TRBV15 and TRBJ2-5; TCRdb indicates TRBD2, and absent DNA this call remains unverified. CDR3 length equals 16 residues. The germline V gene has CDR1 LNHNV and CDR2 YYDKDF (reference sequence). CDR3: CATSRDPRELQETQYF. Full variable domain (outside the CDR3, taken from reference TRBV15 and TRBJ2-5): DAMVIQNPRYQVTQFGKPVTLSCSQTLNHNVMYWYQQKSSQAPKLLFHYYDKDFNNEADTPDNFQSRRPNTSFCFLDIRSPGLGDTAMYLCATSRDPRELQETQYFGPGTRLLVL.